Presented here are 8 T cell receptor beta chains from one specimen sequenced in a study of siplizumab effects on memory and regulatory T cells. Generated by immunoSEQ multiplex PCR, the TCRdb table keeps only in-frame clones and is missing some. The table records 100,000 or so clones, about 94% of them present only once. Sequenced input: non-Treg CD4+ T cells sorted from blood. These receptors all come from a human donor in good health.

The CDR3 spells CASSASSTDTQYF. CDR3 coding DNA: TGTGCCAGCAGTGCCTCTAGCACAGATACGCAGTATTTT. V usage is TRBV27 and J usage is TRBJ2-3; the D is unclear. CDR1 MNHEY and CDR2 SMNVEV come from the germline V gene (reference sequence). The ends were cut back, 5 bases at V and 0 bases at J, with 6 bases in the middle. CDR3 length: 13 residues.

The DNA for the CDR3 is TGTGCCAGCAGCTCGTCCGGACTCCGTAACGCGGGCTACACCTTC. Amino acids: CASSSSGLRNAGYTF. This rearrangement joins TRBV5-6 to TRBJ1-2; D remains unclear. CDR3 length equals 15 residues. Trimming removed 3 bases from V and 8 bases from J, with 20 bases in between. From germline, CDR1 is SGHDT and CDR2 YYEEEE.

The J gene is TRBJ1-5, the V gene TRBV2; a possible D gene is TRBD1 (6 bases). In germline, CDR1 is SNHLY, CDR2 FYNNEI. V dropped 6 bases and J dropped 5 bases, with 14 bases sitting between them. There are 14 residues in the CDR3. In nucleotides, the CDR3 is TGTGCCAGCAGGGGCGGGACATCGTATCAGCCCCAGCATTTT. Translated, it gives CASRGGTSYQPQHF.

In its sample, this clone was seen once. CDR3 loop: CASSEYGGQQPQHF. Written as DNA, the CDR3 is TGTGCCAGCAGTGAATACGGCGGACAGCAGCCCCAGCATTTT. The chain joins TRBV6-1 to TRBJ1-5; weak D call: TRBD1 (6 bases). Per the germline V gene, CDR1 is MNHNS and CDR2 is SASEGT. This CDR3 has 14 residues. Trimming pared 2 bases from V and 7 bases from J, leaving 12 bases between.

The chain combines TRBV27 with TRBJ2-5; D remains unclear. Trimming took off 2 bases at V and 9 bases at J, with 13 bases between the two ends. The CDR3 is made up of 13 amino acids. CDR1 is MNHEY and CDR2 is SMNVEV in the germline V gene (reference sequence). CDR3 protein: CASSLISAPAQYF. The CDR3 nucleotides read TGTGCCAGCAGTTTAATTTCAGCCCCGGCCCAGTACTTC.

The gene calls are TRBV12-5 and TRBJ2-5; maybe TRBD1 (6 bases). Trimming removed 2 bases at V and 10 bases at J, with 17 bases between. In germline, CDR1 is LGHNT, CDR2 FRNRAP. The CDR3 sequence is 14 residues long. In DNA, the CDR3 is TGTGCTAGTGGTTTGATACAGGGTCCCACACACCAGTACTTC. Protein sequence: CASGLIQGPTHQYF.

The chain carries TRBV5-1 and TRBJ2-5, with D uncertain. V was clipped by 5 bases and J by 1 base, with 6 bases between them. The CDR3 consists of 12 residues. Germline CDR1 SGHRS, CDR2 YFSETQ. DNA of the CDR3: TGCGCCAGCAGGTTACCCCAAGAGACCCAGTACTTC. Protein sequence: CASRLPQETQYF.

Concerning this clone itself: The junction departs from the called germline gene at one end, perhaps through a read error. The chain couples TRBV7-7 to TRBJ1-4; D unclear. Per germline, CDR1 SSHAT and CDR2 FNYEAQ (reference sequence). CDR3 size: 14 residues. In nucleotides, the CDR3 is TGTGCTAGCAGCTTAGTAGGGTCGGGTGAAAAACTGTTTTTT. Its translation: CASSLVGSGEKLFF.